The clone carrying this T cell receptor beta chain was detected only once. Original handling: Reference gene primer amplification in the assay estimated nucleated cell counts. Clones were read by immunoSEQ multiplex PCR, and TCRdb kept only the in-frame ones, dropping some. That table gives V, J and clone size, and the DNA gave D and trimming. Of approximately 230,000 clones in the sample, roughly nine tenths were seen once. Deletions cut 6 bases from V and 3 bases from J, with 19 bases between. Germline lookup yields CDR1 SQVTM and CDR2 ANQGSEA. This CDR3 spans 15 amino acids. The source of the sample is a study of blood T cell repertoires in COVID-19. Whole-study context: Italy, Spain and the United States were the sources of the convalescent and acute COVID-19 samples.

Sequenced sample: PBMCs or T cells enriched from blood (not recorded which). The V gene is TRBV29-1, the J gene TRBJ2-3; tentative D call: TRBD2 (6 bases). The receptor's source is a woman aged 30 to 39 with acute COVID-19. CDR3 sequence reads: CSVLPGLVFTDTQYF. CDR3 sequence (DNA): TGCAGCGTCTTACCGGGACTGGTATTTACAGATACGCAGTATTTT.